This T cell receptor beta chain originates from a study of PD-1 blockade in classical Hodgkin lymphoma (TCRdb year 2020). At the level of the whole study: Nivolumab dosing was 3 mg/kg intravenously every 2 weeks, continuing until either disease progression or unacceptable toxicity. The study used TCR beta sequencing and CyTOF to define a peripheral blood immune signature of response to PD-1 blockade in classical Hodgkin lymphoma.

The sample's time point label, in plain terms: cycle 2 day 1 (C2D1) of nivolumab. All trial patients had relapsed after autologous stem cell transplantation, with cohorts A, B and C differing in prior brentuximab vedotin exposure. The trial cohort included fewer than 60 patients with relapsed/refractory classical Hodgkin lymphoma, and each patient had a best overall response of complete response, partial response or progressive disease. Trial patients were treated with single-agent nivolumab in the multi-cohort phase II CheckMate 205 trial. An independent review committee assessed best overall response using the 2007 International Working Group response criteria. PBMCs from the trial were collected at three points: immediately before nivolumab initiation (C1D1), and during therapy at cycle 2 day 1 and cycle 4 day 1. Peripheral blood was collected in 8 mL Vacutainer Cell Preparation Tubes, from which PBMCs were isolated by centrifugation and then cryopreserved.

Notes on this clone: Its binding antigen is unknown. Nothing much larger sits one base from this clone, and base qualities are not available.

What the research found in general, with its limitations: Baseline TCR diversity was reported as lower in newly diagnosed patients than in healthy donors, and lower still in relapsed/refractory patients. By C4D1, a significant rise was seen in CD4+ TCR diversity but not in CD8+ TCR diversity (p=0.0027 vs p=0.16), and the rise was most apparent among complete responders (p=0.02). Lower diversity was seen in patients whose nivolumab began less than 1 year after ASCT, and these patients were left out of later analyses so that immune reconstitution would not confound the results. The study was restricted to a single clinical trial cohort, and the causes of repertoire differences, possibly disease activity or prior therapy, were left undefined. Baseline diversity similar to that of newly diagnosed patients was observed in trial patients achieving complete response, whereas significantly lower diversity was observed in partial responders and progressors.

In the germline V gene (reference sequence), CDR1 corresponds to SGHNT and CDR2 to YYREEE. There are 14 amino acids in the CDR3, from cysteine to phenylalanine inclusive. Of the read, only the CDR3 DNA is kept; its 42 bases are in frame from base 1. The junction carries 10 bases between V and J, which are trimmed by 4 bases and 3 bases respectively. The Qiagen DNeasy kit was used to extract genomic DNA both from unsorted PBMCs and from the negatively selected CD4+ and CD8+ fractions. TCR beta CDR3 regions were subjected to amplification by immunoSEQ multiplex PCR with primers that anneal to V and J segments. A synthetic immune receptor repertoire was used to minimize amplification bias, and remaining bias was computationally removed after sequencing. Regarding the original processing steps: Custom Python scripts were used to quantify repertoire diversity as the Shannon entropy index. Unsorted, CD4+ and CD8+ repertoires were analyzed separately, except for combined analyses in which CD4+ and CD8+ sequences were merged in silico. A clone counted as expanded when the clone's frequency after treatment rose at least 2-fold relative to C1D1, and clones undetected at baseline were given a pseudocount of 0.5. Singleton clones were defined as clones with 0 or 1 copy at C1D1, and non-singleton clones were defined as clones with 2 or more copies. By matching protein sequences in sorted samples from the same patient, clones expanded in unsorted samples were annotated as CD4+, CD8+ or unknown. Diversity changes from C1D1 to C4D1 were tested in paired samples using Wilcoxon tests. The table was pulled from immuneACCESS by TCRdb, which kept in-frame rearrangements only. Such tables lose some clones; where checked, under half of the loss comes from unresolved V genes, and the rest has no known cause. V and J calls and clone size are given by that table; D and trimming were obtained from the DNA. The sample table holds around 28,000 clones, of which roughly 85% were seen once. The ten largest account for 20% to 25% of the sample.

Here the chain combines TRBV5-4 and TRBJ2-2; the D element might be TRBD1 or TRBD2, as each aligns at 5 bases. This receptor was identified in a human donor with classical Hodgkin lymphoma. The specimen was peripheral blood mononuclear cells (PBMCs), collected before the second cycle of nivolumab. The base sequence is TGTGCCAGCAGCCCTGGGGGTCACACCGGGGAGCTGTTTTTT. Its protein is CASSPGGHTGELFF.